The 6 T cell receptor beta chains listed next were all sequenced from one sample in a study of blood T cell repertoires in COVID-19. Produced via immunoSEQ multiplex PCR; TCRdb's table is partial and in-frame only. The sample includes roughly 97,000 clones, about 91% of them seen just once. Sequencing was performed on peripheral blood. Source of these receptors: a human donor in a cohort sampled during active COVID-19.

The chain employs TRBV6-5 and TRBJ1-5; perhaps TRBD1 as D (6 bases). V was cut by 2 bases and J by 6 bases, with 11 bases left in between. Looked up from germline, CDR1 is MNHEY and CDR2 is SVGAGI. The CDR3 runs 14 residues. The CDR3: CASSYRGGGQPQHF. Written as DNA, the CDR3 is TGTGCCAGCAGTTACCGGGGGGGCGGTCAGCCCCAGCATTTT.

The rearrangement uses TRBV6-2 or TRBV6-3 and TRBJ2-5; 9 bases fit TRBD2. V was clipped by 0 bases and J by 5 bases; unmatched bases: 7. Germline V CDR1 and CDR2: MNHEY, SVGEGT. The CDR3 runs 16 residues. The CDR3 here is CASSYSAGGIGETQYF. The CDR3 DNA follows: TGTGCCAGCAGTTACTCAGCGGGAGGTATTGGGGAGACCCAGTACTTC.

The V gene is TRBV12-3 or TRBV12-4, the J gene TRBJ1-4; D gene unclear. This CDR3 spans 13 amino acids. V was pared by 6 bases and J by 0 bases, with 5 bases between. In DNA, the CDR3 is TGTGCCAGCAGACAATCAACTAATGAAAAACTGTTTTTT. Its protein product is CASRQSTNEKLFF.

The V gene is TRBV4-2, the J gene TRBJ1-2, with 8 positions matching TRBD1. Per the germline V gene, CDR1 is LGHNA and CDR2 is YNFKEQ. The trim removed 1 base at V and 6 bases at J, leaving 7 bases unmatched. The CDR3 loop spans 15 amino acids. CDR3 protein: CASSQGTGIPDGYTF. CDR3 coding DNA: TGTGCCAGCAGCCAAGGGACAGGGATTCCGGATGGCTACACCTTC.

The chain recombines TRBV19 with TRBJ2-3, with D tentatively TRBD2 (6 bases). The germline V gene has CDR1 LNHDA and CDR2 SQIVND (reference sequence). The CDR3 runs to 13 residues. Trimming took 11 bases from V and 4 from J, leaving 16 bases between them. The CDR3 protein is CACGIGLSDTQYF. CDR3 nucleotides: TGTGCCTGCGGGATAGGTCTCTCAGATACGCAGTATTTT.

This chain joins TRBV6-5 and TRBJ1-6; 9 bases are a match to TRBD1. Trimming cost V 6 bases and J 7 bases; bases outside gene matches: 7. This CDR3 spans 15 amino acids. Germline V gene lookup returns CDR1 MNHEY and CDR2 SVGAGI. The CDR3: CASSLSGTGNSPLHF. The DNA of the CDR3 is TGTGCCAGCAGCTTAAGCGGGACAGGGAATTCACCCCTCCACTTT.